This T cell receptor (beta chain) was found in a study of blood T cell repertoires in COVID-19. Overall study: Sites across the United States, Italy and Spain contributed samples from acute and convalescent COVID-19.

V shed 7 bases and J shed 5 bases, with 20 bases lying between them. Germline V gene data show CDR1 as MNHNY and CDR2 as SVGAGI (reference sequence). CDR3 length: 16 amino acids. Profiled with immunoSEQ multiplex PCR; TCRdb holds only in-frame clones, not every one. The data hold about 80,000 clones, with roughly nine tenths observed a single time. The chain has TRBV6-6 and TRBJ1-4, with a possible D match to TRBD1 (6 bases). The TCR was taken from an elderly woman with active or convalescent COVID-19. The sequenced material came from peripheral blood. CDR3 nucleotide sequence: TGTGCCAGCAACTGGGGGCCGGCTCTGGGCAATGAAAAACTGTTTTTT. Translated, it gives CASNWGPALGNEKLFF.